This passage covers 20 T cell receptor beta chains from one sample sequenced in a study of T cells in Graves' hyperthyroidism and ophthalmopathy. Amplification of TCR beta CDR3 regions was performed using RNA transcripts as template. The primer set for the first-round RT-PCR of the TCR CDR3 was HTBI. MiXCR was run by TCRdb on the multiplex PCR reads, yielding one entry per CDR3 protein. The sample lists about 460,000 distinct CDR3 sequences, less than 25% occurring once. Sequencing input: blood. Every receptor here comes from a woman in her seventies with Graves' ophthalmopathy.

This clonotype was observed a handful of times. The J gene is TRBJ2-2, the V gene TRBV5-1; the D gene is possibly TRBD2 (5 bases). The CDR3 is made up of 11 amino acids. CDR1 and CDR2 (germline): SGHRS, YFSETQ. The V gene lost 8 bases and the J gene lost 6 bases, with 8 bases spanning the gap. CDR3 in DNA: TGCGCCAGTCGGGGTTCCGGGGAGCTGTTTTTT. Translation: CASRGSGELFF.

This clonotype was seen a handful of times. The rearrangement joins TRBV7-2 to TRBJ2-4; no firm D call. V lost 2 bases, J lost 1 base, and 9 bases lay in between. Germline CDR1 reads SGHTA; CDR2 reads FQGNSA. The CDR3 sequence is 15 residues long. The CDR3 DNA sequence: TGTGCCAGCAGCTTACTCCCCCCCGCCAAAAACATTCAGTACTTC. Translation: CASSLLPPAKNIQYF.

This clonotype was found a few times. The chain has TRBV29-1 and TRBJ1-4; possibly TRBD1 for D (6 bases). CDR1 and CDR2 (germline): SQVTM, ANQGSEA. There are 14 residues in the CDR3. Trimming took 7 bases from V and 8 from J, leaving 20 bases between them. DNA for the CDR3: TGCAGCGCTTCGCATGGGGGGGCAGTGGAAAAACTGTTTTTT. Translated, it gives CSASHGGAVEKLFF. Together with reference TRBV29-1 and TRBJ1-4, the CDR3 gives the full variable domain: SAVISQKPSRDICQRGTSLTIQCQVDSQVTMMFWYRQQPGQSLTLIATANQGSEATYESGFVIDKFPISRPNLTFSTLTVSNMSPEDSSIYLCSASHGGAVEKLFFGSGTQLSVL.

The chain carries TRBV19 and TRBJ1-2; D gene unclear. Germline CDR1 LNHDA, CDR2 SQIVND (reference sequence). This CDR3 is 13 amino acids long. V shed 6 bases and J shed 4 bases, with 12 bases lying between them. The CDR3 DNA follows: TGTGCCAGTAGGCCCGGGTGGCTCTATGGCTACACCTTC. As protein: CASRPGWLYGYTF.

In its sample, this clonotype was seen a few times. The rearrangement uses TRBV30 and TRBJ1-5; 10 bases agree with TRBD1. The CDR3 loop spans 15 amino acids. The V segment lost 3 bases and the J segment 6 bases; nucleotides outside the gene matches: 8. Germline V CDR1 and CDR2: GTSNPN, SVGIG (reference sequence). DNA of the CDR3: TGTGCCTGGAGAGCCCCCGGGACAGGGGTTCAGCCCCAGCATTTT. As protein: CAWRAPGTGVQPQHF.

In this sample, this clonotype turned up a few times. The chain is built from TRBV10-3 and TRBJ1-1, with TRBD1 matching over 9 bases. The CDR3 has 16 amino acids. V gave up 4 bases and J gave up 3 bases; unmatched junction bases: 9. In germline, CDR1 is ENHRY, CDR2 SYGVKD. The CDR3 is CAISGDRVEVDTEAFF. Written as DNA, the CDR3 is TGTGCCATCAGTGGGGACAGGGTTGAGGTGGACACTGAAGCTTTCTTT.

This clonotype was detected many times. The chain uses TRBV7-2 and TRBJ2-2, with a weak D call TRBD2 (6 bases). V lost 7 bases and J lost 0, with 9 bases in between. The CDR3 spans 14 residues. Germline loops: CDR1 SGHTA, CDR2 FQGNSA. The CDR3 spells CASKAGANTGELFF. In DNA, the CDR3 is TGTGCCAGCAAAGCGGGCGCGAACACCGGGGAGCTGTTTTTT.

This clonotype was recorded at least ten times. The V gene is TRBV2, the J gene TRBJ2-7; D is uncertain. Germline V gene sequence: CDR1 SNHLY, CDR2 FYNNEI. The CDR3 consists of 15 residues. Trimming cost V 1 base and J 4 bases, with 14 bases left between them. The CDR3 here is CASSEGGSELYEQYF. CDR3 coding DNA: TGTGCCAGCAGTGAAGGGGGTTCAGAACTGTACGAGCAGTACTTC.

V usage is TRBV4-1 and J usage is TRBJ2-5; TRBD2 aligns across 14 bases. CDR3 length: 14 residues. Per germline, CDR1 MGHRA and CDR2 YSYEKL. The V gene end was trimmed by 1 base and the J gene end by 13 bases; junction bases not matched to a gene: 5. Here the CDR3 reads CASSQVGLAGGTYF. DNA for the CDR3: TGCGCCAGCAGCCAAGTTGGACTAGCGGGAGGAACGTACTTC.

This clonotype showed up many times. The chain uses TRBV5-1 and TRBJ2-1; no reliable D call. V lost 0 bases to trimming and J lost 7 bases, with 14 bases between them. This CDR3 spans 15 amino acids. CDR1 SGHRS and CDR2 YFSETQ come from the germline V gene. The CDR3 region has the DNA TGCGCCAGCAGCTTGGACAGCCCCTCGAGGAATGAGCAGTTCTTC. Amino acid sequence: CASSLDSPSRNEQFF.

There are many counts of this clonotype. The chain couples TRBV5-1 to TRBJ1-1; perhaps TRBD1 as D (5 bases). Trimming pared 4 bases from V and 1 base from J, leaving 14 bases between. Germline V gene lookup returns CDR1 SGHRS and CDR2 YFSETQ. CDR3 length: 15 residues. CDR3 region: CASSIGTTRNTEAFF. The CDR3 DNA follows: TGCGCCAGCAGCATCGGGACGACACGGAACACTGAAGCTTTCTTT.

The CDR3 protein is CASREGVAGGPRNEQFF. The DNA of the CDR3 is TGCGCCAGCAGAGAGGGGGTAGCGGGAGGGCCTCGGAATGAGCAGTTCTTC. The genes are TRBV5-1 and TRBJ2-1; 11 positions agree with TRBD2. Germline lookup yields CDR1 SGHRS and CDR2 YFSETQ. V trimming: 5 bases; J trimming: 7 bases; junction bases outside the gene matches: 14. The CDR3 contains 17 residues.

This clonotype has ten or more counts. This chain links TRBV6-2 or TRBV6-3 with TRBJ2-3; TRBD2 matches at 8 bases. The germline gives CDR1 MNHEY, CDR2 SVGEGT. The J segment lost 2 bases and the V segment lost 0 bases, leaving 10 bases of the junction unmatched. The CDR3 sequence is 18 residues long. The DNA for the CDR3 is TGTGCCAGCAGTTACTCCGTAGTTTTAGCGGGAAACACAGATACGCAGTATTTT. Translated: CASSYSVVLAGNTDTQYF.

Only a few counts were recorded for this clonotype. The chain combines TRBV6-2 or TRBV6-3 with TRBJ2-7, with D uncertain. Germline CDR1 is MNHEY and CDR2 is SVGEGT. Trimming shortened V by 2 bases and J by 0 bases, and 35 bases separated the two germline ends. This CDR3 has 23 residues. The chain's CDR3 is CASSYPPPPHRTALGSSSYEQYF. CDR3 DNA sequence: TGTGCCAGCAGTTACCCCCCCCCCCCACATAGAACTGCGCTAGGCAGCAGCTCCTACGAGCAGTACTTC.

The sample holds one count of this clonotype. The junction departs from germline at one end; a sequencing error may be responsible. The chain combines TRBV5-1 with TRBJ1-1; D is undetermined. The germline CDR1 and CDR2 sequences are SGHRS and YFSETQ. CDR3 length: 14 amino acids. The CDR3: CASSPLLSRTEAFF. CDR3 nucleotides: TGTGCCAGCAGCCCCCTCCTCAGTCGCACTGAAGCTTTCTTT.

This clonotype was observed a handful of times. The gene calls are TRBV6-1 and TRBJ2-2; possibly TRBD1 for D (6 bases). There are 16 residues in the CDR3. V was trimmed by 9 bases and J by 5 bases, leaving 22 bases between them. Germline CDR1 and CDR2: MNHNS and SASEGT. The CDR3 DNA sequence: TGTGCCAGTAATCCCGGCGGCCAGGGGTATACCGGGGAGCTGTTTTTT. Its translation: CASNPGGQGYTGELFF.

CDR3: CASSYEMAGGRELFF. The CDR3 bases are TGTGCCAGCAGTTACGAGATGGCGGGCGGGAGGGAGCTGTTTTTT. This chain links TRBV6-5 with TRBJ2-2, with D tentatively TRBD2 (6 bases). Germline V lookup: CDR1 MNHEY, CDR2 SVGAGI. V lost 2 bases and J lost 9, with 16 bases in between. The CDR3 covers 15 residues.

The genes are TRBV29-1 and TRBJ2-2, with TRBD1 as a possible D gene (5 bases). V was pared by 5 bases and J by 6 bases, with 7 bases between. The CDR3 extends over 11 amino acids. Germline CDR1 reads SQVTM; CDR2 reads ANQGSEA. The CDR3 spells CSVYRSGELFF. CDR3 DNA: TGCAGCGTTTACAGGTCCGGGGAGCTGTTTTTT.

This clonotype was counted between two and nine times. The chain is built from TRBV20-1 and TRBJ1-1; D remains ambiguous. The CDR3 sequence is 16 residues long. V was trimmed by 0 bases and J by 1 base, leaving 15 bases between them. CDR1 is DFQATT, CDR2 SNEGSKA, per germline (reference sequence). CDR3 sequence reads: CSARDGRSGSNTEAFF. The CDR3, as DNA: TGCAGTGCTAGAGATGGGCGCTCAGGTTCGAACACTGAAGCTTTCTTT.

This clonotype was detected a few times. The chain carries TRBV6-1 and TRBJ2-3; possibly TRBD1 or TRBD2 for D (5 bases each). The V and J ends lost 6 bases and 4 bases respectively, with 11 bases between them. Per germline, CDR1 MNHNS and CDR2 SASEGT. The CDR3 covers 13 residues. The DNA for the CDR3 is TGTGCCAGCAGCTGGGACCGGTCAGATACGCAGTATTTT. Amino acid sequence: CASSWDRSDTQYF.